This TCR beta chain appears in the sequencing data of a study of cytomegalovirus exposure and HLA in healthy donors. About the study: Early on, a data release was issued that held roughly 80 million unique TCRs from HLA-typed donors. Findings of the study overall: The records held CMV serostatus as the only immune exposure information. Some TCR beta chains (around 180 of them) were listed as cytomegalovirus-associated.

A multiplex PCR was run with 60 Vbeta primers and 13 Jbeta primers. How the authors handled the data: A later analysis tallied approximately 87 million unique TCR beta chains, approximately 10 million of them shared. Clones were read by immunoSEQ multiplex PCR, and TCRdb kept only the in-frame ones, dropping some. V, J and clone size are those of that table, while D and trimming were read from the DNA. Of about 43,000 clones detected, under 65% appear once; the ten largest clones hold around 8.7%. Points on this clone: Its target is not known.

The V gene end was trimmed by 4 bases and the J gene end by 4 bases; junction bases not matched to a gene: 7. The germline V gene has CDR1 SGHDT and CDR2 YYEEEE. The CDR3 spans 17 residues. The J gene is TRBJ2-2, the V gene TRBV5-6, with 13 bases matching TRBD2. Source material: PBMCs. The origin of this receptor is a human donor in good health. The CDR3, as DNA: TGTGCCAGCAGCCCCGGACTAGCGGGGGTGAGCACCGGGGAGCTGTTTTTT. Protein product: CASSPGLAGVSTGELFF.